The 3 T cell receptor beta chains below all came from one sample that was sequenced in a study of cytomegalovirus exposure and HLA in healthy donors. Researchers ran the PCR with 60 Vbeta and 13 Jbeta primers. Clones were sequenced by immunoSEQ multiplex PCR, and TCRdb holds only the in-frame ones, with some missing. Among around 130,000 clones listed, about two thirds were seen once. What was sequenced was PBMCs. The receptors originated from a man aged 40-49 years in good health and CMV-seropositive.

The chain couples TRBV19 to TRBJ1-6; D might be TRBD1 (6 bases). V dropped 10 bases and J dropped 0 bases, with 22 bases sitting between them. The CDR3 is 18 residues long. The V gene's germline CDR1 is LNHDA and CDR2 SQIVND (reference sequence). CDR3 sequence reads: CAIHRDTFRGSYNSPLHF. The CDR3 region has the DNA TGTGCCATCCACCGGGACACCTTTAGGGGCTCCTATAATTCACCCCTCCACTTT.

This rearrangement joins TRBV7-8 to TRBJ1-2; D is undetermined. Trimming left V 4 bases short and J 3 bases short, with 12 bases between. In germline, CDR1 is SGHVS, CDR2 FQNEAQ. The CDR3 has 14 amino acids. CDR3 nucleotides: TGTGCCAGCAGCTCGGAGCTCGCTTACTATGGCTACACCTTC. It codes for CASSSELAYYGYTF.

The chain combines TRBV7-2 with TRBJ1-5; D possibly corresponds to TRBD1 (5 bases). The CDR3 spans 15 residues. Germline loops: CDR1 SGHTA, CDR2 FQGNSA. V lost 4 bases and J lost 4, with 14 bases in between. CDR3 DNA: TGTGCCAGCAGCTCCTACTCAGGGCCGAATCAGCCCCAGCATTTT. The encoded protein is CASSSYSGPNQPQHF.